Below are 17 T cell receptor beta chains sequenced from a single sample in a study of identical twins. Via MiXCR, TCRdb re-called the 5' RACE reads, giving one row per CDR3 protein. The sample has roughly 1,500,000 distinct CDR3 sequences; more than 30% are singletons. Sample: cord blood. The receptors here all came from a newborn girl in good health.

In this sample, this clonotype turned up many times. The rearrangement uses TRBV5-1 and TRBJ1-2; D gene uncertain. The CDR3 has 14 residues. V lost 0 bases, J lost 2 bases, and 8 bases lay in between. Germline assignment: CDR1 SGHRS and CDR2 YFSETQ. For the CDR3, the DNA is TGCGCCAGCAGCTTGGAGGGAGGGAACTATGGCTACACCTTC. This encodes CASSLEGGNYGYTF. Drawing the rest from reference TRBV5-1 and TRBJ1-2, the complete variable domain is KAGVTQTPRYLIKTRGQQVTLSCSPISGHRSVSWYQQTPGQGLQFLFEYFSETQRNKGNFPGRFSGRQFSNSRSEMNVSTLELGDSALYLCASSLEGGNYGYTFGSGTRLTVV.

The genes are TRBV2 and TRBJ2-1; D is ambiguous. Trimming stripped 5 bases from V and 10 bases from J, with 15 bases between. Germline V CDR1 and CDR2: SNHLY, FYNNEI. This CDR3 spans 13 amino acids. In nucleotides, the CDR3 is TGTGCCAGCAGTATGGTTTTCGAGCCGGAGCAGTTCTTC. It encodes CASSMVFEPEQFF.

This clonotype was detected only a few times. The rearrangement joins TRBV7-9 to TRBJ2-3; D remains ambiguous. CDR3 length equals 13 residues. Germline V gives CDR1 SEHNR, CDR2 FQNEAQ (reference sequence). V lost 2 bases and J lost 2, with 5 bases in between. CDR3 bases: TGTGCCAGCAGCTTATTGACCACAGATACGCAGTATTTT. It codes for CASSLLTTDTQYF.

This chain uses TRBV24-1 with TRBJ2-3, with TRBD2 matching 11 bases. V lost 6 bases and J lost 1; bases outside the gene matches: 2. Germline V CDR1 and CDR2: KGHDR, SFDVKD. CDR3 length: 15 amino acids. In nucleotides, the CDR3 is TGTGCCACCAGTCCACTAGCGGGAGGCACAGATACGCAGTATTTT. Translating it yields CATSPLAGGTDTQYF.

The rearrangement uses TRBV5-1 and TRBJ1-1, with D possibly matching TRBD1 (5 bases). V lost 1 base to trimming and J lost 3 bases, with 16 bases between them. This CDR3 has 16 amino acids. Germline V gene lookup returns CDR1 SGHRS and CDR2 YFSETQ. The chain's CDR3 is CASSLLGTNGDTEAFF. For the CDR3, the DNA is TGCGCCAGCAGCTTGTTGGGGACTAACGGGGACACTGAAGCTTTCTTT.

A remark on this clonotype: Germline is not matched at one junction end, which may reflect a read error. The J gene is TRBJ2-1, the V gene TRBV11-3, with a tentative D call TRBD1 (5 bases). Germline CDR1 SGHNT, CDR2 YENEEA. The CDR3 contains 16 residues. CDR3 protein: CASSLSGWGSCNEQFF. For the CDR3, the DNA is TGTGCCAGCAGCTTATCGGGCTGGGGCTCCTGCAATGAGCAGTTCTTC.

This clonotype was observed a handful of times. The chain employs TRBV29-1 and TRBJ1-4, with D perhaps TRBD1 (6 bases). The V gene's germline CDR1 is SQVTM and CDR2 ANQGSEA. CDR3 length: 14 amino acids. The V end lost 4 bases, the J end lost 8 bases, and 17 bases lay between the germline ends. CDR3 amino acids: CSVGGGTHGEKLFF. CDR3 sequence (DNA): TGCAGCGTTGGAGGAGGGACACATGGGGAAAAACTGTTTTTT.

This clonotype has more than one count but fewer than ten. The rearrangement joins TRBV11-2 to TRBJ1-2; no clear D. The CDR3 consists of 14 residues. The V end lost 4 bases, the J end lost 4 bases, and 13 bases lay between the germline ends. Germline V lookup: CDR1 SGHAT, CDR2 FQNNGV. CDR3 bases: TGTGCCAGCAGCTCTCCCCCTCGGTCCTATGGCTACACCTTC. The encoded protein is CASSSPPRSYGYTF.

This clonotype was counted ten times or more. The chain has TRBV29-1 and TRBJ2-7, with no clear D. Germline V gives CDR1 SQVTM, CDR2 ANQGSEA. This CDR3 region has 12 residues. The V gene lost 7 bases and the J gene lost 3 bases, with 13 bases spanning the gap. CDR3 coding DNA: TGCAGCGGGCGGACCGAACTCTACGAGCAGTACTTC. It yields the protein CSGRTELYEQYF.

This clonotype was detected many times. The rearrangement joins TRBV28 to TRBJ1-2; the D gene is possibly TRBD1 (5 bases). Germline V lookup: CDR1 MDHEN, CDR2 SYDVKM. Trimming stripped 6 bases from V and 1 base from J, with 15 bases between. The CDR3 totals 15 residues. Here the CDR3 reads CASRTGRPYNYGYTF. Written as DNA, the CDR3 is TGTGCCAGCAGGACGGGGCGCCCCTATAACTATGGCTACACCTTC.

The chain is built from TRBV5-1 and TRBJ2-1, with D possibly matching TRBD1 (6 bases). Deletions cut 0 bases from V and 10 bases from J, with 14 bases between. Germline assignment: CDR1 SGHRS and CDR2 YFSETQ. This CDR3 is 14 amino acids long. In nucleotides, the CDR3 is TGCGCCAGCAGCTTGGGACAGGCTAGCTACGAGCAGTTCTTC. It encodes CASSLGQASYEQFF.

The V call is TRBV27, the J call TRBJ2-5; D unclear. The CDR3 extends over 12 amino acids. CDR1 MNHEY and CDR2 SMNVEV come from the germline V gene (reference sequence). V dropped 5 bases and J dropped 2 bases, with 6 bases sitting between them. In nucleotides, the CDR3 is TGTGCCAGCAGTCGTTGGCAAGAGACCCAGTACTTC. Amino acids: CASSRWQETQYF.

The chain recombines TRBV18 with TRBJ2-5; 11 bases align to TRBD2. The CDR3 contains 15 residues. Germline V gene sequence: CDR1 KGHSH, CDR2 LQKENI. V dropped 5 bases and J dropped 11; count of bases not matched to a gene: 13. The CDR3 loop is CASSEDGLAGGEQYF. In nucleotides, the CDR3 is TGTGCCAGCTCAGAAGACGGACTAGCGGGCGGGGAGCAGTACTTC.

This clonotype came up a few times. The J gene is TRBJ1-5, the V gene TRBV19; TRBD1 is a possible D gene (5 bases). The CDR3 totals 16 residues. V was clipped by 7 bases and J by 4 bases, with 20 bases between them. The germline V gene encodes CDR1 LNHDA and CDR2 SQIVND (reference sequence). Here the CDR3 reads CASTSGLSRRNQPQHF. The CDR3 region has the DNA TGTGCCAGTACCTCGGGGCTCTCCCGGAGAAATCAGCCCCAGCATTTT.

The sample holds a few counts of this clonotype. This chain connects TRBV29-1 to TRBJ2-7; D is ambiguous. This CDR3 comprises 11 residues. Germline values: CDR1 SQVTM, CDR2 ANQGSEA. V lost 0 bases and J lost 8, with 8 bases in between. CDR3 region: CSVEDLEKQYF. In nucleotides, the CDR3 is TGCAGCGTTGAAGATCTCGAAAAGCAGTACTTC.

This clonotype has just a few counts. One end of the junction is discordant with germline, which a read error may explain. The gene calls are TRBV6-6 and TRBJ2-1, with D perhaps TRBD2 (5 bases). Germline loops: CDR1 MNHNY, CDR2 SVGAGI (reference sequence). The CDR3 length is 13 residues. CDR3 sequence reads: CASRYYGDNEQFF. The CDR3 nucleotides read TGTGCCAGCAGGTACTACGGGGACAATGAGCAGTTCTTC.

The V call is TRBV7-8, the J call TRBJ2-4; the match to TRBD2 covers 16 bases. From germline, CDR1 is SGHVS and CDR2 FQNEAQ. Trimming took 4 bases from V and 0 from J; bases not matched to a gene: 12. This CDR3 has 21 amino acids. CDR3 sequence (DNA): TGTGCCAGCAGCTCCCGATCGGGACTAGCGGGAGGGACTCTAGCCAAAAACATTCAGTACTTC. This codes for CASSSRSGLAGGTLAKNIQYF.